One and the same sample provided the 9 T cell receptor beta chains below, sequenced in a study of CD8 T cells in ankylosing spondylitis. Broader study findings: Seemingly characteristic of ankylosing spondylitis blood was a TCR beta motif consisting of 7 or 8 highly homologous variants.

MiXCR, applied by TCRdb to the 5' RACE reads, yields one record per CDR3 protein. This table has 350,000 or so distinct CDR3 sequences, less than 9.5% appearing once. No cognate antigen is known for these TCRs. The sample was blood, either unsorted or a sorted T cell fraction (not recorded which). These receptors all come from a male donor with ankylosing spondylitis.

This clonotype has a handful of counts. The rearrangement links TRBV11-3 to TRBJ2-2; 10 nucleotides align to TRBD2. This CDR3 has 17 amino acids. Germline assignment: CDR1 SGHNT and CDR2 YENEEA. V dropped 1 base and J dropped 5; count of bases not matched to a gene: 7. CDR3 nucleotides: TGTGCCAGCAGCTTAGCCCATTCTAGCGGGAGTACCGGGGAGCTGTTTTTT. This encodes CASSLAHSSGSTGELFF. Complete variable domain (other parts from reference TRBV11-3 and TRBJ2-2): EAGVVQSPRYKIIEKKQPVAFWCNPISGHNTLYWYLQNLGQGPELLIRYENEEAVDDSQLPKDRFSAERLKGVDSTLKIQPAELGDSAVYLCASSLAHSSGSTGELFFGEGSRLTVL.

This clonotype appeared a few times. The CDR3 protein is CSARSLAYEQFF. The CDR3 nucleotides are TGCAGTGCTAGATCGTTAGCCTATGAGCAGTTCTTC. The chain has TRBV20-1 and TRBJ2-1; D is undetermined. With 2 bases removed from V and 8 bases from J, the gap between germline ends came to 10 bases. Germline loops: CDR1 DFQATT, CDR2 SNEGSKA (reference sequence). This CDR3 has 12 amino acids.

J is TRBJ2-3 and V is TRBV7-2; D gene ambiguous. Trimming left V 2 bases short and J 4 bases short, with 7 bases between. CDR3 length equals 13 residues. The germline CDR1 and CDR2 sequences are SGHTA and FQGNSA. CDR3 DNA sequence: TGTGCCAGCAGCTTACTCCCGGCAGATACGCAGTATTTT. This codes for CASSLLPADTQYF.

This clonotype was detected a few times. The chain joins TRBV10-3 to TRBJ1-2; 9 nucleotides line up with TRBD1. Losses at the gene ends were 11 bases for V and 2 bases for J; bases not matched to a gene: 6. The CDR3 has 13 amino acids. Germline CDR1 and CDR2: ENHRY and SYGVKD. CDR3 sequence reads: CAATGGLNYGYTF. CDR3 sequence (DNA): TGTGCCGCCACAGGGGGCTTGAACTATGGCTACACCTTC.

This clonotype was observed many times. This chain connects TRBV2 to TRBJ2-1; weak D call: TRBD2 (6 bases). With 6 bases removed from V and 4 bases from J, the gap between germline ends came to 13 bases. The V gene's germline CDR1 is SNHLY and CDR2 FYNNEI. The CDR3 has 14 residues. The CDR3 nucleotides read TGTGCCAGCAGAAACCTAGGACTATACAATGAGCAGTTCTTC. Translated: CASRNLGLYNEQFF.

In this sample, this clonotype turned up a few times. Written as DNA, the CDR3 is TGTGCCAGCACTTTGACAGCAAGCAATCAGCCCCAGCATTTT. Its translation: CASTLTASNQPQHF. V usage is TRBV2 and J usage is TRBJ1-5, with a tentative D call TRBD1 (5 bases). Germline CDR1 SNHLY, CDR2 FYNNEI. Trimming left V 7 bases short and J 1 base short, with 11 bases between. This CDR3 comprises 14 residues.

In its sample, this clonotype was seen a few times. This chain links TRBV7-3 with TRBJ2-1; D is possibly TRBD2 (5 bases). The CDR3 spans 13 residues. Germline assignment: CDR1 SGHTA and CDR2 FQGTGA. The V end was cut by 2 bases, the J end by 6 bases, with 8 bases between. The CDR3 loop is CASSLLASNEQFF. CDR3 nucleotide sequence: TGTGCCAGCAGCTTATTAGCGTCCAATGAGCAGTTCTTC.

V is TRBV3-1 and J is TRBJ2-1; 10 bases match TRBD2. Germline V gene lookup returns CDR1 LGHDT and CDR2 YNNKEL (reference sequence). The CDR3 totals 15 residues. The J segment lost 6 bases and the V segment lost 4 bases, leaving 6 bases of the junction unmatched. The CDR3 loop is CASSPSGRALNEQFF. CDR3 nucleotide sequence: TGTGCCAGCAGCCCGAGCGGGAGGGCCCTCAATGAGCAGTTCTTC.

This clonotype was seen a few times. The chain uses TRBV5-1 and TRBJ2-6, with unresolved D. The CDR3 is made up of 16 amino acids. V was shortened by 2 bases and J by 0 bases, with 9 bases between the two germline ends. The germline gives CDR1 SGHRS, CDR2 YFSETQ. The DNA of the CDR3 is TGCGCCAGCAGCTTACTGACCGCCTCTGGGGCCAACGTCCTGACTTTC. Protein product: CASSLLTASGANVLTF.